One sample yielded the 13 T cell receptor beta chains listed below, sequenced in a study of cytomegalovirus exposure and HLA in healthy donors listed by TCRdb under 2017. The method behind the library was the immunoSEQ multiplex PCR assay. For the multiplex PCR, a mixture combining 60 forward primers for TCR Vbeta segments and 13 reverse primers for TCR Jbeta segments was used. In TCRdb, the immuneACCESS table is reduced to in-frame sequences with V and J assigned. These tables do not hold every clone; where another copy was compared, an unresolved V gene accounts for under half, and the others remain unexplained. This sample lists 140,000 to 150,000 clones; about 70% were detected once. The top ten clonotypes cover about 1.8% of the sample. The sample consisted of PBMCs. Receptor source: a middle-aged woman in good health and CMV-seronegative.

The V gene is TRBV27, the J gene TRBJ2-2, with TRBD1 as a possible D gene (6 bases). From germline, CDR1 is MNHEY and CDR2 SMNVEV (reference sequence). The V end was cut by 0 bases, the J end by 7 bases, with 15 bases between. This CDR3 has 16 amino acids. CDR3 sequence reads: CASSLSITGSGGELFF. For the CDR3, the DNA is TGTGCCAGCAGTTTATCTATAACAGGGTCCGGCGGGGAGCTGTTTTTT.

In this sample, this clone turned up a few times. The J gene is TRBJ1-1, the V gene TRBV5-1; 8 bases line up with TRBD1. CDR1 and CDR2 from the germline V gene are SGHRS and YFSETQ. Unmatched junction bases numbered 4, after V lost 3 bases and J lost 0 bases. The CDR3 has 15 residues. CDR3 region: CASSWDRSLNTEAFF. In nucleotides, the CDR3 is TGCGCCAGCAGCTGGGACAGGTCTTTGAACACTGAAGCTTTCTTT. The whole variable domain, filled in from reference TRBV5-1 and TRBJ1-1, reads KAGVTQTPRYLIKTRGQQVTLSCSPISGHRSVSWYQQTPGQGLQFLFEYFSETQRNKGNFPGRFSGRQFSNSRSEMNVSTLELGDSALYLCASSWDRSLNTEAFFGQGTRLTVV.

The table lists this clone with a count of one. V usage is TRBV28 and J usage is TRBJ1-5, with D maybe TRBD1 (6 bases). There are 15 residues in the CDR3. Germline CDR1 and CDR2: MDHEN and SYDVKM. Trimming stripped 7 bases from V and 3 bases from J, with 16 bases between. The CDR3 sequence is CASKSGHLANQPQHF. In DNA, the CDR3 is TGTGCCAGCAAATCGGGACACCTAGCCAATCAGCCCCAGCATTTT. Full variable domain (remainder filled in from reference TRBV28 and TRBJ1-5): DVKVTQSSRYLVKRTGEKVFLECVQDMDHENMFWYRQDPGLGLRLIYFSYDVKMKEKGDIPEGYSVSREKKERFSLILESASTNQTSMYLCASKSGHLANQPQHFGDGTRLSIL.

The V gene is TRBV28, the J gene TRBJ1-5; 11 bases align to TRBD1. V lost 2 bases to trimming and J lost 5 bases; unmatched junction nucleotides: 2. This CDR3 is 15 amino acids long. In germline, CDR1 is MDHEN, CDR2 SYDVKM. CDR3 region: CASSLGTGGDQPQHF. The CDR3 DNA reads TGTGCCAGCAGTTTAGGGACAGGGGGGGATCAGCCCCAGCATTTT.

The V gene is TRBV18, the J gene TRBJ2-1; 9 bases map to TRBD1. Germline V gives CDR1 KGHSH, CDR2 LQKENI. Losses at the gene ends were 5 bases for V and 1 base for J; bases not matched to a gene: 3. The CDR3 covers 15 residues. The CDR3 DNA reads TGTGCCAGCTCAGCCGGGACAGGGTCCTACAATGAGCAGTTCTTC. Its translation is CASSAGTGSYNEQFF. The complete variable domain, with remaining parts taken from reference TRBV18 and TRBJ2-1, reads NAGVMQNPRHLVRRRGQEARLRCSPMKGHSHVYWYRQLPEEGLKFMVYLQKENIIDESGMPKERFSAEFPKEGPSILRIQQVVRGDSAAYFCASSAGTGSYNEQFFGPGTRLTVL.

J is TRBJ1-1 and V is TRBV14, with D uncertain. V dropped 1 base and J dropped 1 base, with 16 bases sitting between them. The length of the CDR3 is 17 residues. CDR1 is SGHDN, CDR2 FVKESK, per germline. The CDR3 spells CASSQAHGEAGNTEAFF. Written as DNA, the CDR3 is TGTGCCAGCAGCCAAGCTCACGGGGAAGCCGGGAACACTGAAGCTTTCTTT. Filled out from reference TRBV14 and TRBJ1-1, the complete variable domain reads EAGVTQFPSHSVIEKGQTVTLRCDPISGHDNLYWYRRVMGKEIKFLLHFVKESKQDESGMPNNRFLAERTGGTYSTLKVQPAELEDSGVYFCASSQAHGEAGNTEAFFGQGTRLTVV.

The gene calls are TRBV28 and TRBJ1-1; 8 nucleotides agree with TRBD1. Germline CDR1 MDHEN, CDR2 SYDVKM. V dropped 1 base and J dropped 1; count of bases not matched to a gene: 5. This CDR3 has 16 amino acids. CDR3 coding DNA: TGTGCCAGCAGTTTATATACGGGACAGGCGAACACTGAAGCTTTCTTT. This encodes CASSLYTGQANTEAFF. Supplemented by reference TRBV28 and TRBJ1-1, the full variable domain reads DVKVTQSSRYLVKRTGEKVFLECVQDMDHENMFWYRQDPGLGLRLIYFSYDVKMKEKGDIPEGYSVSREKKERFSLILESASTNQTSMYLCASSLYTGQANTEAFFGQGTRLTVV.

This clone was recorded a few times. V gene TRBV4-1 combines with J gene TRBJ2-1; D possibly corresponds to TRBD2 (6 bases). The CDR3 extends over 14 amino acids. CDR1 and CDR2 (germline): MGHRA, YSYEKL. V lost 4 bases, J lost 1 base, and 8 bases lay in between. CDR3 protein: CASSLSGSYNEQFF. DNA of the CDR3: TGCGCCAGCAGCCTTAGCGGTTCCTACAATGAGCAGTTCTTC.

The chain couples TRBV7-9 to TRBJ2-1; TRBD2 matches 8 bases. The CDR3 consists of 17 residues. V dropped 2 bases and J dropped 6; count of bases not matched to a gene: 12. Germline V CDR1 and CDR2: SEHNR, FQNEAQ (reference sequence). The CDR3 loop is CASSLTRGSGSSNEQFF. CDR3 coding DNA: TGTGCCAGCAGCTTAACCCGAGGGAGCGGGAGTAGCAATGAGCAGTTCTTC.

The chain recombines TRBV5-1 with TRBJ2-1; D is possibly TRBD2 (7 bases). The ends were cut back, 0 bases at V and 6 bases at J, with 16 bases in the middle. The CDR3 sequence is 16 residues long. Germline V gives CDR1 SGHRS, CDR2 YFSETQ. CDR3 sequence reads: CASSLGGGGVSNEQFF. The CDR3 DNA reads TGCGCCAGCAGCTTGGGTGGGGGGGGCGTAAGCAATGAGCAGTTCTTC.

V is TRBV5-4 and J is TRBJ2-5; TRBD2 matches at 7 bases. This CDR3 spans 15 amino acids. V shed 1 base and J 3 bases; nucleotides not matched to a gene: 6. From germline, CDR1 is SGHNT and CDR2 YYREEE (reference sequence). The DNA for the CDR3 is TGTGCCAGCAGCTTGTTAAGCGGGACGAAAGAGACCCAGTACTTC. The encoded protein is CASSLLSGTKETQYF. Complete variable domain (other parts from reference TRBV5-4 and TRBJ2-5): ETGVTQSPTHLIKTRGQQVTLRCSSQSGHNTVSWYQQALGQGPQFIFQYYREEENGRGNFPPRFSGLQFPNYSSELNVNALELDDSALYLCASSLLSGTKETQYFGPGTRLLVL.

The rearrangement uses TRBV11-3 and TRBJ1-1; TRBD1 might be the D (6 bases). The CDR3 runs 16 residues. Germline V gene lookup returns CDR1 SGHNT and CDR2 YENEEA. The V end lost 5 bases, the J end lost 1 base, and 17 bases lay between the germline ends. The CDR3 protein is CASSPDGPGENTEAFF. Here the CDR3 DNA reads TGTGCCAGCAGCCCCGACGGGCCAGGGGAGAACACTGAAGCTTTCTTT.

This sequence joins TRBV27 and TRBJ2-2; no reliable D call. Looked up from germline, CDR1 is MNHEY and CDR2 is SMNVEV (reference sequence). The CDR3 has 15 residues. Trimming took off 1 base at V and 4 bases at J, with 10 bases between the two ends. The CDR3, as DNA: TGTGCCAGCAGTTTATTTGGGCCGAGCACCGGGGAGCTGTTTTTT. It translates to CASSLFGPSTGELFF.